Following are 4 T cell receptor beta chains from one sample sequenced in a study of blood T cell repertoires in COVID-19. Measured with immunoSEQ multiplex PCR; TCRdb has only the in-frame clones, and not every one. The table has 220,000 or so clones, around 89% seen once; the top ten hold over 0.85%. The sample consisted of PBMCs or T cells enriched from blood (not recorded which). The receptors stem from a man aged 45-65 years who had been exposed to COVID-19.

The chain carries TRBV5-1 and TRBJ2-4, with 9 bases that match TRBD1. Germline V gene lookup returns CDR1 SGHRS and CDR2 YFSETQ. Trimming cost V 0 bases and J 7 bases; bases outside gene matches: 8. The CDR3 contains 16 residues. This CDR3 is CASSLAGTGLYNIQYF. For the CDR3, the DNA is TGCGCCAGCAGCTTGGCCGGGACAGGGCTTTACAACATTCAGTACTTC. Based on the CDR3 plus reference TRBV5-1 and TRBJ2-4, the full variable domain is KAGVTQTPRYLIKTRGQQVTLSCSPISGHRSVSWYQQTPGQGLQFLFEYFSETQRNKGNFPGRFSGRQFSNSRSEMNVSTLELGDSALYLCASSLAGTGLYNIQYFGAGTRLSVL.

The chain links TRBV6-1 to TRBJ1-4; D remains ambiguous. This CDR3 contains 13 residues. V was cut by 2 bases and J by 8 bases, with 9 bases left in between. Germline V lookup: CDR1 MNHNS, CDR2 SASEGT. As DNA, the CDR3 is TGTGCCAGCAGTGAACGTGGAGGAGAAAAACTGTTTTTT. It specifies CASSERGGEKLFF.

The chain has TRBV5-6 and TRBJ2-2; 7 positions agree with TRBD2. This CDR3 region has 14 residues. Germline assignment: CDR1 SGHDT and CDR2 YYEEEE. The ends lost 5 bases at V and 4 bases at J; junction bases unmatched: 5. The CDR3 DNA is TGTGCCAGCAGTTTAGGACTAGGCACCGGGGAGCTGTTTTTT. Translated: CASSLGLGTGELFF.

J is TRBJ2-5 and V is TRBV10-3; TRBD2 matches at 11 bases. This CDR3 has 15 amino acids. With V trimmed by 6 bases and J by 2 bases, 5 bases remained unmatched. The germline V gene has CDR1 ENHRY and CDR2 SYGVKD. The CDR3 region has the DNA TGTGCCATCAGCCCGGGACTAGCGGTTCAAGAGACCCAGTACTTC. Its translation is CAISPGLAVQETQYF.